These 11 T cell receptor beta chains came from one sample sequenced in a study of control samples from healthy donors and cancer patients. Clones were read by immunoSEQ multiplex PCR, and TCRdb kept only the in-frame ones, dropping some. The sample shows around 64,000 clones, 89% of them seen only once. Sequenced input: PBMCs. The receptors derive from a man aged 55 to 70 with colorectal cancer.

The CDR3 bases are TGTGCCAGCAGCCGGGGTTGGGGCAATCAGCCCCAGCATTTT. Its translation is CASSRGWGNQPQHF. The V call is TRBV28, the J call TRBJ1-5; no clear D gene. Germline CDR1 is MDHEN and CDR2 is SYDVKM. V dropped 6 bases and J dropped 2 bases, with 11 bases sitting between them. The CDR3 sequence is 14 residues long.

The chain uses TRBV2 and TRBJ2-7; 7 positions match TRBD2. Germline loops: CDR1 SNHLY, CDR2 FYNNEI. J was trimmed by 7 bases and V by 3 bases; bases with no gene match: 9. The CDR3 loop spans 14 amino acids. In nucleotides, the CDR3 is TGTGCCAGCAGTGATGAAGCGGGACCAGGGGAGCAGTACTTC. The encoded protein is CASSDEAGPGEQYF.

This clone has a single count. The chain combines TRBV28 with TRBJ1-5; TRBD1 agrees at 8 bases. This CDR3 contains 13 residues. The germline CDR1 and CDR2 sequences are MDHEN and SYDVKM. V lost 6 bases and J lost 7; bases outside the gene matches: 5. DNA for the CDR3: TGTGCCAGCAGATCCCAGGGGGCCCAGCCCCAGCATTTT. This codes for CASRSQGAQPQHF. Supplemented by reference TRBV28 and TRBJ1-5, the full variable domain reads DVKVTQSSRYLVKRTGEKVFLECVQDMDHENMFWYRQDPGLGLRLIYFSYDVKMKEKGDIPEGYSVSREKKERFSLILESASTNQTSMYLCASRSQGAQPQHFGDGTRLSIL.

The chain joins TRBV2 to TRBJ2-2; 7 nucleotides line up with TRBD2. The CDR3 consists of 16 residues. The J segment lost 2 bases and the V segment lost 6 bases, leaving 9 bases of the junction unmatched. CDR1 is SNHLY, CDR2 FYNNEI, per germline. CDR3 nucleotides: TGTGCCAGCAGGGGGGGGAGCACCCTAAACACCGGGGAGCTGTTTTTT. Translated: CASRGGSTLNTGELFF.

CDR3 residues: CASSPRGAGARTDTQYF. In nucleotides, the CDR3 is TGTGCCAGCAGCCCGAGAGGGGCGGGGGCGCGCACAGATACGCAGTATTTT. The chain joins TRBV11-2 to TRBJ2-3, with D maybe TRBD2 (7 bases). The germline CDR1 and CDR2 sequences are SGHAT and FQNNGV. The CDR3 is made up of 17 amino acids. V was trimmed by 5 bases and J by 1 base, leaving 19 bases between them.

The rearrangement uses TRBV28 and TRBJ1-1, with D perhaps matching TRBD1 (5 bases). This CDR3 spans 16 amino acids. The germline CDR1 and CDR2 sequences are MDHEN and SYDVKM. The germline V and J ends were trimmed by 4 bases and 0 bases, with 15 bases remaining between them. Here the CDR3 reads CASSSGSAVMNTEAFF. DNA for the CDR3: TGTGCCAGCAGTTCAGGGTCTGCAGTCATGAACACTGAAGCTTTCTTT.

The chain recombines TRBV3-1 (or the pseudogene TRBV3-2) with TRBJ2-5, with 12 bases aligning to TRBD1. CDR1 is LGHDT and CDR2 is YNNKEL in the germline V gene (reference sequence). V gave up 3 bases and J gave up 5 bases; unmatched junction bases: 10. This CDR3 region has 17 residues. The DNA of the CDR3 is TGTGCCAGCAGCCATTCCGGGACAGGGGGCTTTCGGGAGACCCAGTACTTC. It translates to CASSHSGTGGFRETQYF.

The chain joins TRBV7-2 to TRBJ1-3; unclear D gene. The V end lost 1 base, the J end lost 0 bases, and 7 bases lay between the germline ends. CDR3 length equals 15 residues. The germline gives CDR1 SGHTA, CDR2 FQGNSA. CDR3 sequence: CASSLEEFSGNTIYF. DNA of the CDR3: TGTGCCAGCAGCTTAGAGGAGTTCTCTGGAAACACCATATATTTT.

This chain connects TRBV6-6 to TRBJ1-5; D gene unclear. Germline loops: CDR1 MNHNY, CDR2 SVGAGI (reference sequence). The CDR3 runs to 13 residues. The V end was cut by 10 bases, the J end by 1 base, with 11 bases between. This chain's CDR3 is CATRAPSNQPQHF. CDR3 bases: TGTGCCACCCGGGCACCAAGCAATCAGCCCCAGCATTTT.

The chain combines TRBV5-4 with TRBJ2-6, with unresolved D. Germline V gene data show CDR1 as SGHNT and CDR2 as YYREEE (reference sequence). This CDR3 spans 14 amino acids. V dropped 1 base and J dropped 1 base, with 3 bases sitting between them. CDR3 in DNA: TGTGCCAGCAGCTTGCCGTCTGGGGCCAACGTCCTGACTTTC. It translates to CASSLPSGANVLTF.

The chain has TRBV4-2 and TRBJ2-4; 8 bases are shared with TRBD2. From germline, CDR1 is LGHNA and CDR2 YNFKEQ. This CDR3 comprises 16 residues. V lost 0 bases and J lost 6; bases outside the gene matches: 7. The CDR3: CASSQEGPAGVNIQYF. The DNA for the CDR3 is TGTGCCAGCAGCCAAGAAGGACCAGCGGGGGTAAACATTCAGTACTTC.